Shown below are 14 T cell receptor beta chains from a single sample sequenced in a study of blood T cells in healthy people across ages. The use of a sample-barcoded 5' primer and a J-beta primer mix characterized a second PCR of roughly 6 to 11 cycles. TCRdb reprocessed the 5' RACE reads with MiXCR, giving one entry per CDR3 protein. The table has hundreds of thousands of distinct CDR3 sequences, 32% seen once; the top ten hold about 16%. The specimen was blood. These receptors all stem from a woman over 75 in good health.

Ten or more counts support this clonotype. V is TRBV7-2 and J is TRBJ2-7; 10 bases match TRBD2. Germline lookup yields CDR1 SGHTA and CDR2 FQGNSA. CDR3 size: 15 residues. J lost 1 base, V lost 5 bases, and 5 bases had no gene match. The CDR3 protein is CASSILAGRSYEQYF. The CDR3, as DNA: TGTGCCAGCAGCATACTAGCGGGGAGATCCTACGAGCAGTACTTC.

The chain links TRBV30 to TRBJ1-1, with unresolved D. Deletions cut 0 bases from V and 7 bases from J, with 12 bases between. This CDR3 region has 13 residues. Germline V gives CDR1 GTSNPN, CDR2 SVGIG (reference sequence). The CDR3 DNA follows: TGTGCCTGGAGTGTTGGGAGGCGGGGTGAAGCTTTCTTT. Its translation: CAWSVGRRGEAFF.

In its sample, this clonotype was seen many times. The genes are TRBV29-1 and TRBJ2-1; no firm D call. Germline V gene data show CDR1 as SQVTM and CDR2 as ANQGSEA. The CDR3 consists of 14 residues. V was clipped by 3 bases and J by 1 base, with 10 bases between them. Here the CDR3 reads CSVELSLSYNEQFF. DNA of the CDR3: TGCAGCGTTGAGCTTTCCTTGTCCTACAATGAGCAGTTCTTC.

This clonotype was counted at least ten times. The CDR3 DNA is TGTGCCAGCAGCTTAATCCCCGTCTCTGGGGCCAACGTCCTGACTTTC. As protein: CASSLIPVSGANVLTF. The chain is built from TRBV7-3 and TRBJ2-6, with D unclear. This CDR3 is built from 16 residues. Germline assignment: CDR1 SGHTA and CDR2 FQGTGA. The V end lost 1 base, the J end lost 0 bases, and 7 bases lay between the germline ends.

At least ten counts were recorded for this clonotype. The rearrangement joins TRBV20-1 to TRBJ1-4, with 10 bases identical to TRBD1. V lost 3 bases, J lost 7 bases, and 2 bases stayed unmatched. This CDR3 has 13 amino acids. Germline lookup yields CDR1 DFQATT and CDR2 SNEGSKA (reference sequence). The CDR3 reads CSARTGGPEKLFF. The CDR3 DNA reads TGCAGTGCTAGGACAGGGGGCCCTGAAAAACTGTTTTTT.

This clonotype was seen at least ten times. One end of the junction is discordant with germline, which a read error may explain. The V and J genes are TRBV3-1 and TRBJ2-1; 13 nucleotides match TRBD2. The CDR3 sequence is 15 residues long. Germline CDR1 is LGHDT and CDR2 is YNNKEL (reference sequence). The CDR3 sequence is CASSLGLAGRDEQFF. The CDR3 bases are TGCGCCAGCAGCTTGGGACTAGCGGGGAGGGATGAGCAGTTCTTC.

In regard to this clonotype: This may come from a read error, since a much larger clone is one base off. The chain employs TRBV4-2 and TRBJ2-1, with no clear D. The CDR3 runs 17 residues. V dropped 0 bases and J dropped 4 bases, with 16 bases sitting between them. Germline V CDR1 and CDR2: LGHNA, YNFKEQ. The CDR3 bases are TGTGCCAGCAGCCAAGATCCCCCGGTTAGCACGTACAATGAGCAGTTCTTC. Amino acids: CASSQDPPVSTYNEQFF.

This clonotype has only a few counts. CDR3 protein: CASSRTVTGTEAFF. The CDR3 DNA reads TGCGCCAGCAGCCGAACCGTGACGGGCACTGAAGCTTTCTTT. This chain links TRBV4-3 with TRBJ1-1; unclear D gene. Germline values: CDR1 LGHNA, CDR2 YSLEER. The CDR3 totals 14 residues. Trimming pared 4 bases from V and 4 bases from J, leaving 13 bases between.

On this clonotype: An end of the junction does not agree with germline; a read error may underlie this. The V and J genes are TRBV4-3 and TRBJ2-6; D possibly corresponds to TRBD2 (6 bases). The CDR3 consists of 16 residues. The germline gives CDR1 LGHNA, CDR2 YSLEER. Written as DNA, the CDR3 is TGCGCCAGCAGCCAAGATGGAGGGGCTGGGGCCAGCGTCCTGACTTTC. Its protein is CASSQDGGAGASVLTF.

This clonotype was recorded at least ten times. The chain recombines TRBV7-3 with TRBJ2-1, with 7 bases aligning to TRBD2. CDR3 length: 14 amino acids. Germline lookup yields CDR1 SGHTA and CDR2 FQGTGA. J gave up 8 bases and V 5 bases, and 9 bases lay outside the gene matches. CDR3 DNA: TGTGCCAGCAGCGCGGGACTACATGGCTATGAGCAGTTCTTC. Its translation: CASSAGLHGYEQFF.

The chain is built from TRBV7-9 and TRBJ2-5, with 7 bases lining up with TRBD2. V shed 5 bases and J 3 bases; nucleotides not matched to a gene: 3. CDR1 and CDR2 from the germline V gene are SEHNR and FQNEAQ (reference sequence). The CDR3 spans 13 residues. CDR3 nucleotide sequence: TGTGCCAGCAGCCCGACTAGCAAAGAGACCCAGTACTTC. This sequence encodes CASSPTSKETQYF.

Notes on this clonotype: A clone one base away is much larger, so this may be a read error. The chain combines TRBV24-1 with TRBJ1-5; perhaps TRBD1 as D (5 bases). Per the germline V gene, CDR1 is KGHDR and CDR2 is SFDVKD. This CDR3 spans 13 amino acids. CDR3 protein: CATSDQGSQPRHF. Here the CDR3 DNA reads TGTGCCACCAGTGACCAGGGTTCACAGCCCCGGCATTTT.

In this sample, this clonotype turned up many times. The genes are TRBV5-1 and TRBJ1-1; D gene ambiguous. Germline CDR1 SGHRS, CDR2 YFSETQ. Deletions cut 0 bases from V and 0 bases from J, with 6 bases between. The CDR3 covers 14 residues. The CDR3 DNA is TGCGCCAGCAGCTTGGGAGTCATGAACACTGAAGCTTTCTTT. This encodes CASSLGVMNTEAFF.

The gene calls are TRBV20-1 and TRBJ2-3; the match to TRBD2 covers 7 bases. The length of the CDR3 is 16 residues. CDR1 is DFQATT and CDR2 is SNEGSKA in the germline V gene (reference sequence). V shed 6 bases and J 0 bases; nucleotides not matched to a gene: 12. In nucleotides, the CDR3 is TGCAGTGCCGGACCCCTTGCGGGGGTTAGCACAGATACGCAGTATTTT. It encodes CSAGPLAGVSTDTQYF.